A single sample gave rise to the 29 T cell receptor beta chains below, sequenced in a study of lymphopenia after photon versus proton radiotherapy. Only in-frame clones appear in the TCRdb table, and some are missing; sequencing was by immunoSEQ multiplex PCR. The data show about 160,000 clones, approximately 90% seen once. The material sequenced was peripheral blood, taken from a patient treated with photon-based radiotherapy. The receptors were sampled from a man aged 50 to 60 with gastric cancer.

The V call is TRBV11-3, the J call TRBJ2-5; D remains ambiguous. Trimming removed 0 bases from V and 4 bases from J, with 6 bases in between. Germline V gives CDR1 SGHNT, CDR2 YENEEA. This CDR3 has 13 residues. CDR3 region: CASSLDSRETQYF. CDR3 nucleotide sequence: TGTGCCAGCAGCTTAGATTCGCGAGAGACCCAGTACTTC.

The gene calls are TRBV28 and TRBJ1-1, with TRBD1 as a possible D gene (5 bases). This CDR3 comprises 17 residues. Germline values: CDR1 MDHEN, CDR2 SYDVKM. V lost 8 bases, J lost 6 bases, and 28 bases lay in between. The CDR3 loop is CASLPLTGVTLYAEAFF. CDR3 coding DNA: TGTGCCAGCTTACCTCTTACGGGGGTGACCTTATACGCTGAAGCTTTCTTT.

V is TRBV6-1 and J is TRBJ2-1; no definite D call. CDR1 is MNHNS and CDR2 is SASEGT in the germline V gene. The V and J ends lost 0 bases and 12 bases respectively, with 12 bases between them. This CDR3 spans 13 amino acids. The CDR3 nucleotides read TGTGCCAGCAGTGAAGCTGCGGAAGTCCGGCAGTTCTTC. Translating gives CASSEAAEVRQFF.

This chain joins TRBV19 and TRBJ2-7; D is unclear. Between the trimmed V and J ends, which lost 5 bases and 1 base, there was a span of 6 bases. Germline CDR1 LNHDA, CDR2 SQIVND (reference sequence). This CDR3 region has 12 residues. CDR3 sequence (DNA): TGTGCCAGTAGTGGCGGATCCTACGAGCAGTACTTC. This codes for CASSGGSYEQYF. The full variable domain, its missing parts supplied by reference TRBV19 and TRBJ2-7, is DGGITQSPKYLFRKEGQNVTLSCEQNLNHDAMYWYRQDPGQGLRLIYYSQIVNDFQKGDIAEGYSVSREKKESFPLTVTSAQKNPTAFYLCASSGGSYEQYFGPGTRLTVT.

The count of this clone is one. DNA of the CDR3: TGTGCCAGCAGCACCTTCACTAGCGGGAAGGAGACCCAGTACTTC. It yields the protein CASSTFTSGKETQYF. The chain combines TRBV5-8 with TRBJ2-5; 10 bases map to TRBD2. J lost 5 bases, V lost 4 bases, and 8 bases had no gene match. CDR3 length: 15 amino acids. Germline CDR1 reads SGHTS; CDR2 reads YDEGEE.

V and J are TRBV6-6 and TRBJ1-4, with a tentative D call TRBD1 (5 bases). V dropped 6 bases and J dropped 4 bases, with 12 bases sitting between them. CDR1 and CDR2 from the germline V gene are MNHNY and SVGAGI (reference sequence). The CDR3 is made up of 14 amino acids. CDR3 in amino acids: CASSHDRVNEKLFF. CDR3 bases: TGTGCCAGCAGCCACGACAGAGTTAATGAAAAACTGTTTTTT.

V usage is TRBV4-1 and J usage is TRBJ2-7; D unclear. The CDR3 covers 14 residues. V was pared by 1 base and J by 9 bases, with 16 bases between. Germline CDR1 and CDR2: MGHRA and YSYEKL. For the CDR3, the DNA is TGCGCCAGCAGCCAAGGGGCCCTTGCGTGGGTGCAGTACTTC. This gives the protein CASSQGALAWVQYF.

The chain links TRBV9 to TRBJ2-3; TRBD2 matches 9 bases. From germline, CDR1 is SGDLS and CDR2 YYNGEE. V lost 0 bases to trimming and J lost 5 bases; unmatched junction nucleotides: 10. CDR3 length: 17 residues. CDR3 DNA: TGTGCCAGCAGCGTAGGAAGTAGCGGGAGTATCGGAGATACGCAGTATTTT. Translated: CASSVGSSGSIGDTQYF.

V is TRBV27 and J is TRBJ1-1; TRBD1 is a possible D gene (5 bases). The CDR3 is made up of 13 amino acids. The germline V and J ends were trimmed by 6 bases and 3 bases, with 11 bases remaining between them. Germline lookup yields CDR1 MNHEY and CDR2 SMNVEV (reference sequence). CDR3 region: CASRAGPHTEAFF. Written as DNA, the CDR3 is TGTGCCAGCAGGGCAGGGCCGCACACTGAAGCTTTCTTT.

The chain couples TRBV19 to TRBJ1-1; D is unresolved. This CDR3 spans 15 amino acids. V shed 4 bases and J shed 5 bases, with 17 bases lying between them. Germline V CDR1 and CDR2: LNHDA, SQIVND (reference sequence). CDR3 bases: TGTGCCAGTAGTACTTGGACGAGGGTGGGTACTGAAGCTTTCTTT. Its translation: CASSTWTRVGTEAFF.

The chain has TRBV7-2 and TRBJ1-5; 8 bases are a match to TRBD1. Germline V lookup: CDR1 SGHTA, CDR2 FQGNSA. The CDR3 consists of 14 residues. Trimming cost V 4 bases and J 3 bases; bases outside gene matches: 2. The CDR3 sequence is CASSSTGVNQPQHF. CDR3 DNA: TGTGCCAGCAGCTCGACAGGGGTCAATCAGCCCCAGCATTTT.

J is TRBJ2-1 and V is TRBV18; TRBD2 aligns across 11 bases. The V and J ends lost 3 bases and 4 bases, in that order; junction bases with no gene match: 14. Germline V gene lookup returns CDR1 KGHSH and CDR2 LQKENI. This CDR3 comprises 19 residues. The CDR3 loop reads CASSPAVVLAGGRYNEQFF. DNA of the CDR3: TGTGCCAGCTCACCCGCCGTTGTCCTAGCGGGAGGCCGATACAATGAGCAGTTCTTC.

The chain combines TRBV30 with TRBJ2-1; D is unclear. CDR3 size: 11 residues. Per germline, CDR1 GTSNPN and CDR2 SVGIG (reference sequence). The germline V and J ends were trimmed by 2 bases and 10 bases, with 9 bases remaining between them. CDR3 residues: CAWSPSWEQFF. Here the CDR3 DNA reads TGTGCCTGGAGTCCCTCGTGGGAGCAGTTCTTC.

The chain recombines TRBV7-2 with TRBJ1-2; 7 bases align to TRBD1. The germline V gene has CDR1 SGHTA and CDR2 FQGNSA. V shed 1 base, J shed 3 bases, and the junction held 2 bases outside the gene matches. The CDR3 contains 14 residues. Written as DNA, the CDR3 is TGTGCCAGCAGCTTAGGGACAGGTGACTATGGCTACACCTTC. Translation: CASSLGTGDYGYTF.

The chain employs TRBV11-2 and TRBJ1-2; weak D call: TRBD1 (5 bases). V was pared by 1 base and J by 0 bases, with 6 bases between. Per the germline V gene, CDR1 is SGHAT and CDR2 is FQNNGV. The CDR3 runs 14 residues. The DNA of the CDR3 is TGTGCCAGCAGCTTAGGGACATCTAACTATGGCTACACCTTC. Amino acids: CASSLGTSNYGYTF.

The chain links TRBV5-1 to TRBJ2-5; the D is unclear. The CDR3 loop spans 12 amino acids. From germline, CDR1 is SGHRS and CDR2 YFSETQ. Trimming removed 3 bases at V and 2 bases at J, with 5 bases between. The CDR3 DNA follows: TGCGCCAGCAGCTGGGATCAAGAGACCCAGTACTTC. Amino acids: CASSWDQETQYF. Supplemented by reference TRBV5-1 and TRBJ2-5, the full variable domain reads KAGVTQTPRYLIKTRGQQVTLSCSPISGHRSVSWYQQTPGQGLQFLFEYFSETQRNKGNFPGRFSGRQFSNSRSEMNVSTLELGDSALYLCASSWDQETQYFGPGTRLLVL.

This chain joins TRBV4-1 and TRBJ2-1; D uncertain. Trimming took off 0 bases at V and 0 bases at J, with 12 bases between the two ends. The CDR3 spans 17 residues. The V gene's germline CDR1 is MGHRA and CDR2 YSYEKL. CDR3 bases: TGCGCCAGCAGCCAAGATTCGGGCCCTTCCTCCTACAATGAGCAGTTCTTC. It encodes CASSQDSGPSSYNEQFF.

J is TRBJ2-1 and V is TRBV6-1; the match to TRBD2 covers 13 bases. This CDR3 spans 15 amino acids. Unmatched junction bases numbered 3, after V lost 6 bases and J lost 4 bases. The germline gives CDR1 MNHNS, CDR2 SASEGT. The CDR3 DNA is TGTGCCAGCAGAACGGGACTAGCGGGATACAATGAGCAGTTCTTC. Translated, it gives CASRTGLAGYNEQFF.

The V and J genes are TRBV27 and TRBJ1-5; D call uncertain. Germline V CDR1 and CDR2: MNHEY, SMNVEV (reference sequence). V was clipped by 3 bases and J by 4 bases, with 10 bases between them. This CDR3 spans 14 amino acids. The CDR3 sequence: CASSFRGTNQPQHF. CDR3 DNA sequence: TGTGCCAGCAGTTTCCGTGGTACAAATCAGCCCCAGCATTTT.

This chain connects TRBV6-4 to TRBJ1-2; D is perhaps TRBD1 (6 bases). V lost 2 bases to trimming and J lost 0 bases, with 10 bases between them. The CDR3 totals 15 residues. Germline V lookup: CDR1 MRHNA, CDR2 SNTAGT. CDR3 amino acids: CASSDRTVSNYGYTF. CDR3 bases: TGTGCCAGCAGTGACAGGACAGTCTCTAACTATGGCTACACCTTC.

CDR3 in amino acids: CAISESTSGAADYGYTF. In DNA form, the CDR3 reads TGTGCCATCAGTGAGTCGACCTCAGGGGCTGCCGACTATGGCTACACCTTC. This chain links TRBV10-3 with TRBJ1-2, with a tentative D call TRBD1 (6 bases). V lost 0 bases and J lost 3, with 17 bases in between. Germline V lookup: CDR1 ENHRY, CDR2 SYGVKD. CDR3 size: 17 residues.

V is TRBV10-2 and J is TRBJ2-1; D gene ambiguous. The CDR3 contains 14 residues. Germline V gene data show CDR1 as WSHSY and CDR2 as SAAADI. Trimming stripped 6 bases from V and 2 bases from J, with 11 bases between. DNA for the CDR3: TGCGCCAGCAGCTCGACACGAACCTACAATGAGCAGTTCTTC. Amino acid sequence: CASSSTRTYNEQFF.

The chain is built from TRBV6-5 and TRBJ1-1; D perhaps matches TRBD1 (6 bases). The CDR3 consists of 13 residues. Germline CDR1 and CDR2: MNHEY and SVGAGI. Trimming pared 6 bases from V and 4 bases from J, leaving 12 bases between. The chain's CDR3 is CASRRQESTEAFF. Here the CDR3 DNA reads TGTGCCAGCAGGCGACAGGAATCCACTGAAGCTTTCTTT.

V and J are TRBV7-3 and TRBJ2-2; 10 bases are a match to TRBD2. The germline V gene has CDR1 SGHTA and CDR2 FQGTGA. This CDR3 comprises 19 residues. V was clipped by 2 bases and J by 1 base; unmatched bases: 10. As DNA, the CDR3 is TGTGCCAGCAGCTTAGGAGCAGCGGGAGGGCCGGGGAACACCGGGGAGCTGTTTTTT. Protein product: CASSLGAAGGPGNTGELFF.

The genes are TRBV28 and TRBJ1-5; D remains unclear. Trimming left V 3 bases short and J 1 base short, with 10 bases between. CDR1 and CDR2 from the germline V gene are MDHEN and SYDVKM. This CDR3 is built from 15 residues. The CDR3 bases are TGTGCCAGCAGTTTTACCCATAACAGCAATCAGCCCCAGCATTTT. Translating it yields CASSFTHNSNQPQHF.

This rearrangement joins TRBV11-2 to TRBJ2-7; no firm D call. The CDR3 consists of 15 residues. Germline CDR1 and CDR2: SGHAT and FQNNGV. Trimming removed 0 bases at V and 0 bases at J, with 9 bases between. CDR3: CASSLDSGYSYEQYF. DNA for the CDR3: TGTGCCAGCAGCTTAGATTCAGGCTACTCCTACGAGCAGTACTTC.

The V gene is TRBV7-2, the J gene TRBJ2-1, with D hard to call. This CDR3 spans 15 amino acids. Deletions cut 5 bases from V and 5 bases from J, with 16 bases between. CDR1 is SGHTA and CDR2 is FQGNSA in the germline V gene. CDR3: CASSPSWNPHNEQFF. CDR3 DNA: TGTGCCAGCAGCCCGAGTTGGAACCCCCACAATGAGCAGTTCTTC.

The chain couples TRBV7-8 to TRBJ1-1; D gene uncertain. Trimming pared 5 bases from V and 0 bases from J, leaving 13 bases between. Germline CDR1 SGHVS, CDR2 FQNEAQ. CDR3 length: 15 residues. The CDR3 reads CASSPWVRVNTEAFF. The CDR3 DNA follows: TGTGCCAGCAGCCCGTGGGTCCGCGTGAACACTGAAGCTTTCTTT.

This chain connects TRBV18 to TRBJ1-1; 9 positions agree with TRBD1. V shed 3 bases and J 8 bases; nucleotides not matched to a gene: 4. Germline V gene sequence: CDR1 KGHSH, CDR2 LQKENI. This CDR3 is 13 amino acids long. CDR3: CASSPLGTGEAFF. Written as DNA, the CDR3 is TGTGCCAGCTCACCTCTGGGGACAGGGGAAGCTTTCTTT.